This TCR beta chain emerged from a study of blood T cells in healthy people across ages. Combining a sample-barcoded 5' primer with a J-beta primer mix, a second PCR ran for roughly 6 to 11 cycles. Sequencing recovered at least 2.5 million CDR3-containing paired-end reads from each sample. TCRdb redid the calling of the 5' RACE reads with MiXCR, one entry per CDR3 protein. The data show fewer than 900,000 distinct CDR3 sequences, under 40% seen once. Trimming shortened V by 6 bases and J by 5 bases, and 19 bases separated the two germline ends. CDR3 length: 16 amino acids. The study recruited healthy Caucasian donors from Russia who were aged about 6 to 90.

The sample taken for sequencing was blood. This receptor was obtained from a man younger than 30 in good health. This sequence joins TRBV12-3 or TRBV12-4 and TRBJ1-4; D is ambiguous. CDR3 sequence reads: CASSNNLNRMNEKLFF. CDR3 DNA: TGTGCCAGCAGCAACAACTTGAATCGTATGAATGAAAAACTGTTTTTT.